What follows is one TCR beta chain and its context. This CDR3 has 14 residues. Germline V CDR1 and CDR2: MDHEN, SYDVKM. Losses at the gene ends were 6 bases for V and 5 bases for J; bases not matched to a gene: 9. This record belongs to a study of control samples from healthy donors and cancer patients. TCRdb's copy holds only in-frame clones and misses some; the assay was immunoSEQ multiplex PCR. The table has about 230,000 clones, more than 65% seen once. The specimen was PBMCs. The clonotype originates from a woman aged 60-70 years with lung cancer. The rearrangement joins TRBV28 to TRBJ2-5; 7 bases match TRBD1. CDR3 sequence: CASSPVTGEETQYF. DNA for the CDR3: TGTGCCAGCAGCCCCGTCACAGGGGAGGAGACCCAGTACTTC.